This T cell receptor beta chain was documented in a study of shared clonotypes between healthy human individuals. Overall study context: Each donor's CD4 naive and CD4 memory cells filled three plates apiece, CD8 naive two, and CD8 memory one.

The CDR3 covers 14 residues. Sequencing was performed with immunoSEQ multiplex PCR; in TCRdb, only in-frame clones are kept and a portion is missing. Of about 640,000 clones in the sample, 72% are singletons; the top ten hold 1.8%. This clone was observed a handful of times. The gene calls are TRBV21-1 and TRBJ1-2; the tabulated D call, TRBD1, remains unverified against the DNA. TRBV21-1 is recorded as a pseudogene. The sequencing sample was made of memory CD4+ T cells sorted from blood. Subset defined: CD45RA-negative fraction. This TCR came from a woman in her thirties in good health. The CDR3 loop is CASRQGKSGYGYTF. CDR3 DNA sequence: TGTGCCAGCAGACAGGGGAAGTCTGGCTATGGCTACACCTTC.